The count of the clone carrying this T cell receptor (beta chain) is one. Its antigen is as yet unknown. The length of the CDR3 is 18 residues. Between the trimmed V and J ends, which lost 4 bases and 2 bases, there was a span of 23 bases. Germline V gives CDR1 MDHEN, CDR2 SYDVKM. Time point specified: persistent/refractory GD, antithyroid drugs over 5 years with positive TRAb. From PBMCs, RNA was extracted and then used to make the TCR library. This sample is part of a study of regulatory T cells in long-lasting Graves disease. Overall study results and limits: Possibly, too few samples lowered accuracy. Persistent disease favored TRBV28, TRBJ1-2 and TRBJ2-5. Comparison showed that persistent patients shared more public clonotypes (fewer than 3,000) than new patients (around 1,000).

Arm-PCR of CDR3 regions and iRepertoire HTBI primers were used to build TCR beta libraries. Using its own MiXCR run on the multiplex PCR reads, TCRdb lists one record per CDR3 protein. The table includes approximately 290,000 distinct CDR3 sequences, 20% to 25% detected once. Sequenced material: peripheral blood mononuclear cells (PBMCs), taken when the disease was refractory, from a patient treated with antithyroid drugs. This receptor was obtained from a female donor with Graves disease. V and J are TRBV28 and TRBJ1-1; TRBD1 might be the D (6 bases). In nucleotides, the CDR3 is TGTGCCAGCAGTTCAGTTAGTCGAATCGGACAGAAAAACACTGAAGCTTTCTTT. Translation gives CASSSVSRIGQKNTEAFF. The full variable domain, rest sourced from reference TRBV28 and TRBJ1-1, is DVKVTQSSRYLVKRTGEKVFLECVQDMDHENMFWYRQDPGLGLRLIYFSYDVKMKEKGDIPEGYSVSREKKERFSLILESASTNQTSMYLCASSSVSRIGQKNTEAFFGQGTRLTVV.